In its sample, the clone carrying this TCR beta chain was seen a few times. Its antigen is as yet unknown. Mismatch with germline at one junction end may stem from a read error. The sample originates from a study of beta chain features in type 1 diabetes. Findings and limits, study-wide: Whether HLA type influences TCRB rearrangement remained unresolved here.

The CDR3 has 12 amino acids. Germline V gives CDR1 MNHNS, CDR2 SASEGT. The collection from each donor was one heparinised blood draw averaging about 110 mL. CD4+ cells of the naive, central memory, regulatory and stem cell-like memory types were sorted via CD45RO/CCR7/CD25/CD127/CD95/CD27. Reverse transcription of all isolated RNA meant that expressed TCRB transcripts were sequenced. Sequenced by immunoSEQ multiplex PCR; TCRdb stores in-frame clones only, minus some. The sample holds about 330,000 clones, approximately 10% seen once. The receptor comes from a young woman in good health. The source material was naive CD4+ T cells from blood. The V gene is TRBV6-1, the J gene TRBJ2-5; D unresolved. CDR3 amino acids: CAISDSGETQYF. The CDR3 bases are TGTGCCATCAGTGACTCAGGAGAGACCCAGTACTTC.